The clone carrying this TCR beta chain was seen many times. The antigen remains undetermined. The sample originates from a study of CD8 T cells in ankylosing spondylitis. Study-level results: Ankylosing spondylitis blood appeared to be characterized by a TCR beta motif of several highly homologous variants.

TCRdb ran MiXCR on the 5' RACE reads and lists one entry per CDR3 protein. The sample yields about 220,000 distinct CDR3 sequences, around a quarter seen once. Per the germline V gene, CDR1 is MRHNA and CDR2 is SNTAGT. V was cut by 2 bases and J by 9 bases, with 11 bases left in between. This CDR3 spans 14 amino acids. The chain employs TRBV6-4 and TRBJ1-6, with unresolved D. The receptor's source is a male donor with ankylosing spondylitis or in good health (not recorded which). The sequencing input was blood, either unsorted or a sorted T cell fraction (not recorded which). The chain's CDR3 is CASSDRGLVSPLHF. The CDR3 DNA sequence: TGTGCCAGCAGTGACCGGGGTCTGGTTTCACCCCTCCACTTT.